This T cell receptor (beta chain) was observed in a study of CD8 T cells in ankylosing spondylitis. Study findings and constraints: Past research had described some motif variants in reactive arthritis synovial fluid and blood.

Unmatched junction bases numbered 7, after V lost 7 bases and J lost 5 bases. The germline CDR1 and CDR2 sequences are MNHEY and SVGEGT. The CDR3 covers 14 residues. TCRdb processed the 5' RACE reads anew with MiXCR; each CDR3 protein has one entry. The sample yields under 300,000 distinct CDR3 sequences, 15% to 20% seen once. This clonotype was seen at least ten times. Antigen specificity is unknown. Sequencing was performed on blood, either unsorted or a sorted T cell fraction (not recorded which). The clonotype was recovered from a male donor with ankylosing spondylitis or in good health (not recorded which). The chain is built from TRBV6-2 or TRBV6-3 and TRBJ2-7; 11 nucleotides line up with TRBD2. In DNA, the CDR3 is TGTGCCAGCACCATACTAGCGGGAGTACACGAGCAGTACTTC. Translation gives CASTILAGVHEQYF.